Following are 21 T cell receptor beta chains from one sample sequenced in a study of identical twins (dated by TCRdb to the mid-2010s). Library generation was performed with 5' RACE. Sequencing used an Illumina HiSeq 2000. TCRdb itself trimmed the public reads at Q25 with fastp, ran MiXCR and retained productive beta chains. All rows with the same CDR3 protein become a single entry with the most common DNA and genes. In this sample the table shows 520,000 or so distinct CDR3 sequences, about 20% of which occur a single time. The biggest ten clones account for 0.91% of the sample. These data also formed part of another study, on T cells expressing NK-cell markers.

Sequencing was done on a sample of CD4+ T cells sorted from blood. The receptors stem from a woman between 18 and 30 years old in good health.

The chain couples TRBV10-3 to TRBJ1-2, with D unresolved. Per germline, CDR1 ENHRY and CDR2 SYGVKD. CDR3 length: 13 residues. The V gene lost 8 bases and the J gene lost 4 bases, with 14 bases spanning the gap. The DNA of the CDR3 is TGTGCCATCTTTGCCGACTCCCTCTATGGCTACACCTTC. This encodes CAIFADSLYGYTF.

This clonotype occurred many times. The chain carries TRBV7-9 and TRBJ1-1; D is undetermined. The length of the CDR3 is 12 residues. Trimming took off 3 bases at V and 8 bases at J, with 10 bases between the two ends. The germline V gene has CDR1 SEHNR and CDR2 FQNEAQ (reference sequence). The CDR3 DNA sequence: TGTGCCAGCAGCTTTATGGTCAGAGAAGCTTTCTTT. This sequence encodes CASSFMVREAFF.

This chain joins TRBV7-2 and TRBJ2-6, with D hard to call. This CDR3 region has 16 residues. V was cut by 2 bases and J by 0 bases, with 8 bases left in between. Germline CDR1 and CDR2: SGHTA and FQGNSA. CDR3 DNA sequence: TGTGCCAGCAGCTTACGTCAGCGCTCTGGGGCCAACGTCCTGACTTTC. Amino acid sequence: CASSLRQRSGANVLTF.

This chain connects TRBV3-1 to TRBJ2-7, with D maybe TRBD1 (6 bases). The CDR3 sequence is 14 residues long. Trimming took off 2 bases at V and 2 bases at J, with 10 bases between the two ends. Germline loops: CDR1 LGHDT, CDR2 YNNKEL (reference sequence). The CDR3 region is CASSQLDSAYEQYF. The CDR3 DNA reads TGTGCCAGCAGCCAACTGGACAGCGCCTACGAGCAGTACTTC.

This clonotype has at least ten counts. The V gene is TRBV27, the J gene TRBJ2-7, with D tentatively TRBD2 (5 bases). This CDR3 has 15 amino acids. Germline V gene data show CDR1 as MNHEY and CDR2 as SMNVEV (reference sequence). Trimming removed 2 bases from V and 2 bases from J, with 13 bases in between. CDR3 in amino acids: CASSLGRDGAYEQYF. The CDR3 DNA reads TGTGCCAGCAGTTTAGGCCGAGACGGGGCCTACGAGCAGTACTTC.

The J gene is TRBJ1-1, the V gene TRBV20-1; TRBD1 aligns across 9 bases. This CDR3 region has 13 residues. Germline V gene sequence: CDR1 DFQATT, CDR2 SNEGSKA (reference sequence). The V and J ends lost 5 bases and 10 bases, in that order; junction bases with no gene match: 11. CDR3 amino acids: CSASDRGLARAFF. Here the CDR3 DNA reads TGCAGTGCTTCGGACAGGGGACTCGCTCGAGCTTTCTTT.

A few counts support this clonotype. The chain employs TRBV7-7 and TRBJ2-1; TRBD2 might be the D (5 bases). The V end lost 4 bases, the J end lost 9 bases, and 10 bases lay between the germline ends. Germline CDR1 and CDR2: SSHAT and FNYEAQ (reference sequence). This CDR3 region has 12 residues. Here the CDR3 reads CASSSGVGEQFF. CDR3 nucleotides: TGTGCCAGCAGCTCCGGGGTCGGTGAGCAGTTCTTC. Full variable domain (missing parts from reference TRBV7-7 and TRBJ2-1): GAGVSQSPRYKVTKRGQDVTLRCDPISSHATLYWYQQALGQGPEFLTYFNYEAQPDKSGLPSDRFSAERPEGSISTLTIQRTEQRDSAMYRCASSSGVGEQFFGPGTRLTVL.

This clonotype has a handful of counts. The chain combines TRBV6-2 or TRBV6-3 with TRBJ2-1; 12 bases agree with TRBD2. CDR1 is MNHEY, CDR2 SVGEGT, per germline. Trimming took 4 bases from V and 6 from J; bases not matched to a gene: 4. The CDR3 is made up of 15 amino acids. The CDR3 DNA reads TGTGCCAGCAGTTGGTCTAGCGGGAGGGCCAATGAGCAGTTCTTC. It encodes CASSWSSGRANEQFF.

This clonotype has a handful of counts. The chain recombines TRBV5-1 with TRBJ2-7; 8 bases match TRBD2. There are 16 residues in the CDR3. Looked up from germline, CDR1 is SGHRS and CDR2 is YFSETQ. Unmatched junction bases numbered 17, after V lost 4 bases and J lost 8 bases. The chain's CDR3 is CASSQSYGSGGIKQYF. The CDR3 nucleotides read TGCGCCAGCAGCCAGAGTTACGGGAGCGGGGGAATAAAGCAGTACTTC.

J is TRBJ2-7 and V is TRBV20-1, with 7 bases fitting TRBD1. The germline V gene encodes CDR1 DFQATT and CDR2 SNEGSKA (reference sequence). This CDR3 region has 12 residues. The trim removed 6 bases at V and 3 bases at J, leaving 5 bases unmatched. DNA for the CDR3: TGCAGTGCCAGGACAGGAGACTACGAGCAGTACTTC. It translates to CSARTGDYEQYF.

The table lists this clonotype with a few counts. The chain couples TRBV7-2 to TRBJ2-2; a weak D match, TRBD1 (5 bases). This CDR3 comprises 16 residues. V was shortened by 3 bases and J by 2 bases, with 13 bases between the two germline ends. The germline V gene has CDR1 SGHTA and CDR2 FQGNSA. In DNA form, the CDR3 reads TGTGCCAGCAGCTTTAGCATAGGACAAAACACCGGGGAGCTGTTTTTT. Translated: CASSFSIGQNTGELFF.

The chain joins TRBV20-1 to TRBJ1-5; unclear D gene. The CDR3 consists of 14 residues. Germline CDR1 DFQATT, CDR2 SNEGSKA (reference sequence). DNA of the CDR3: TGCAGCGCGAAGTGGGGATATAGCAATCAGCCCCAGCATTTT. The encoded protein is CSAKWGYSNQPQHF.

The V gene is TRBV27, the J gene TRBJ2-5; possible D gene TRBD2, 7 bases. The CDR3 runs 18 residues. V lost 6 bases and J 2 bases, leaving 25 bases between the germline ends. CDR1 is MNHEY and CDR2 is SMNVEV in the germline V gene (reference sequence). The CDR3 nucleotides read TGTGCCAGCAGGGATTACTTCGGAGTAGGGAGGGGGCAAGAGACCCAGTACTTC. Its protein is CASRDYFGVGRGQETQYF.

The V gene is TRBV20-1, the J gene TRBJ2-2; 12 bases line up with TRBD2. Trimming removed 3 bases from V and 4 bases from J; junction bases left unmatched: 3. The germline CDR1 and CDR2 sequences are DFQATT and SNEGSKA (reference sequence). The CDR3 totals 15 residues. For the CDR3, the DNA is TGCAGTGCTAGTAGGGGACTAGCGGGCACCGGGGAGCTGTTTTTT. This encodes CSASRGLAGTGELFF.

This chain joins TRBV6-6 and TRBJ2-4; D gene ambiguous. CDR3 length: 13 amino acids. V was clipped by 4 bases and J by 3 bases, with 7 bases between them. Germline V CDR1 and CDR2: MNHNY, SVGAGI (reference sequence). The CDR3 DNA sequence: TGTGCCAGCAGTTTTCTAATCAAAAACATTCAGTACTTC. It yields the protein CASSFLIKNIQYF.

This sequence joins TRBV20-1 and TRBJ2-7; tentatively, D is TRBD2 (5 bases). The V end was cut by 3 bases, the J end by 7 bases, with 19 bases between. This CDR3 has 14 amino acids. Looked up from germline, CDR1 is DFQATT and CDR2 is SNEGSKA (reference sequence). CDR3 coding DNA: TGCAGTGCTAGTGTGCCGACCGCTACGGGGGAGCAGTACTTC. Its protein is CSASVPTATGEQYF.

This clonotype was found many times. The chain has TRBV12-3 or TRBV12-4 and TRBJ2-5, with unresolved D. V lost 6 bases and J 1 base, leaving 6 bases between the germline ends. The CDR3 spans 12 residues. The CDR3 here is CASRLTQETQYF. Written as DNA, the CDR3 is TGTGCCAGCAGGCTAACCCAAGAGACCCAGTACTTC.

The chain combines TRBV7-9 with TRBJ2-6, with D hard to call. CDR1 is SEHNR and CDR2 is FQNEAQ in the germline V gene (reference sequence). Trimming removed 5 bases from V and 4 bases from J, with 12 bases in between. The CDR3 has 15 residues. The CDR3 sequence: CASSHGDQGANVLTF. The CDR3 coding sequence is TGTGCCAGCAGCCATGGGGATCAAGGGGCCAACGTCCTGACTTTC.

This clonotype showed up just a few times. The chain couples TRBV6-5 to TRBJ2-2; D ambiguous. The CDR3 loop spans 16 amino acids. CDR1 and CDR2 from the germline V gene are MNHEY and SVGAGI. Trimming removed 2 bases from V and 0 bases from J, with 10 bases in between. The CDR3 sequence is CASSYRHTANTGELFF. For the CDR3, the DNA is TGTGCCAGCAGTTACCGACACACAGCGAACACCGGGGAGCTGTTTTTT.

The CDR3 DNA sequence: TGCAGCGCTGGGAAACAGGGGGCAGTTGAGCAGTTCTTC. Protein product: CSAGKQGAVEQFF. This chain connects TRBV29-1 to TRBJ2-1; TRBD1 matches at 9 bases. Germline V gene sequence: CDR1 SQVTM, CDR2 ANQGSEA. CDR3 length: 13 residues. V trimming: 7 bases; J trimming: 9 bases; junction bases outside the gene matches: 10.

CDR3 DNA: TGTGCCAGCAGCCCATCACTAGCGCAGGGACGTGGGACCCAGTACTTC. It specifies CASSPSLAQGRGTQYF. The chain carries TRBV7-2 and TRBJ2-5, with TRBD2 identical over 7 bases. Germline CDR1 SGHTA, CDR2 FQGNSA. V dropped 5 bases and J dropped 7; count of bases not matched to a gene: 16. CDR3 length: 16 amino acids.